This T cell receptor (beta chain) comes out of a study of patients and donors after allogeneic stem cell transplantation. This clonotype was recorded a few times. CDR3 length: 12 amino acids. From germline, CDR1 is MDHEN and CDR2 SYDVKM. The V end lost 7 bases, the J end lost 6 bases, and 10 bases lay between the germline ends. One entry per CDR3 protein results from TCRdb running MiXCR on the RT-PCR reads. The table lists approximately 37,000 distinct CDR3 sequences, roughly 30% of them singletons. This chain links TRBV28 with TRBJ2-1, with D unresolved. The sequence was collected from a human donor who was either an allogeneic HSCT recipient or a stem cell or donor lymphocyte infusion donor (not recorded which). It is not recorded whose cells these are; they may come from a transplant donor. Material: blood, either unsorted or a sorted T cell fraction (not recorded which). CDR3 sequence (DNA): TGTGCCAGCACCCGACCCCTCAATGAGCAGTTCTTC. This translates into CASTRPLNEQFF.